This T cell receptor (beta chain) was recorded in a study of blood T cell repertoires in COVID-19. Overall study context: Samples came from the United States, Italy and Spain, spanning acute and convalescent COVID-19.

Original methodology: Amplifying reference gene primers gave estimates of nucleated cell counts. The assay was immunoSEQ multiplex PCR, and TCRdb's table has in-frame clones only and misses some. V, J and clone size are those of that table, while D and trimming were read from the DNA. The sample includes under 200,000 clones, 85% to 90% of them seen just once. The sequenced sample was peripheral blood. This TCR derives from a middle-aged man with active or convalescent COVID-19.

The CDR3: CAWSSPGDRGANSPLHF. The CDR3 DNA sequence: TGTGCCTGGAGTTCCCCGGGGGACAGGGGTGCAAATTCACCCCTCCACTTT. This chain links TRBV30 with TRBJ1-6; TRBD1 aligns across 10 bases. Germline V gives CDR1 GTSNPN, CDR2 SVGIG (reference sequence). The CDR3 runs 17 residues. The ends lost 2 bases at V and 7 bases at J; junction bases unmatched: 11.